The table lists the clone carrying this TCR beta chain with a few counts. This sample was included in a study of blood T cell repertoires in COVID-19. This CDR3 comprises 17 residues. Germline CDR1 LGHNT, CDR2 FRNRAP. The V and J ends lost 5 bases and 6 bases respectively, with 23 bases between them. Method: immunoSEQ multiplex PCR; TCRdb's copy keeps in-frame clones and lacks some. The table includes 120,000 or so clones, 55% to 70% detected once. Material for sequencing was peripheral blood. This clonotype was obtained from a woman aged 70 to 79 with acute or convalescent COVID-19. This sequence joins TRBV12-5 and TRBJ1-3; no definite D call. For the CDR3, the DNA is TGTGCTAGTGGTATCCGGGGTGGGTTCCAAGCGGAAAACACCATATATTTT. Translated: CASGIRGGFQAENTIYF.